These 16 T cell receptor beta chains were all obtained from the same sample, sequenced in a study of shared clonotypes between healthy human individuals. Here immunoSEQ multiplex PCR was the method, and the copy in TCRdb shows in-frame clones only, minus some. The sample lists around 510,000 clones, around 76% occurring once. Source material: PBMCs. Receptors were obtained from a woman between 35 and 50 years old in good health. Some clones in this sample may be carry-over from other donors' samples.

V and J are TRBV28 and TRBJ2-4; TRBD1 might be the D (5 bases). The CDR3 sequence is 13 residues long. Germline V lookup: CDR1 MDHEN, CDR2 SYDVKM. V dropped 5 bases and J dropped 6 bases, with 11 bases sitting between them. The CDR3 here is CASSVTGLNIQYF. The CDR3 nucleotides are TGTGCCAGCAGTGTCACAGGTTTAAACATTCAGTACTTC.

The chain recombines TRBV19 with TRBJ2-5; D is ambiguous. CDR3 length: 13 residues. V dropped 3 bases and J dropped 5 bases, with 10 bases sitting between them. Germline CDR1 reads LNHDA; CDR2 reads SQIVND (reference sequence). In DNA form, the CDR3 reads TGTGCCAGTAGTATGATTCCCCTGGAGACCCAGTACTTC. Its protein is CASSMIPLETQYF.

Only a few counts were recorded for this clone. V usage is TRBV28 and J usage is TRBJ1-1; D ambiguous. V dropped 4 bases and J dropped 2 bases, with 8 bases sitting between them. This CDR3 is 13 amino acids long. CDR1 is MDHEN, CDR2 SYDVKM, per germline. The CDR3 region has the DNA TGTGCCAGCAGTTCGCCCCCCAACACTGAAGCTTTCTTT. Translation gives CASSSPPNTEAFF.

In its sample, this clone was seen a few times. V gene TRBV11-3 combines with J gene TRBJ1-1, with 10 bases fitting TRBD1. Germline V lookup: CDR1 SGHNT, CDR2 YENEEA. This CDR3 region has 16 residues. After removal of 3 bases from V and 1 base from J, the junction contained 5 bases not matched to a gene. The CDR3, as DNA: TGTGCCAGCAGCTTGGGACAGGGGTGGACGAACACTGAAGCTTTCTTT. It specifies CASSLGQGWTNTEAFF.

Concerning this clone: A far larger clone differs by one base, so this is likely a read error. The genes are TRBV4-3 and TRBJ1-1; no firm D call. Per the germline V gene, CDR1 is LGHNA and CDR2 is YSLEER. The CDR3 spans 15 residues. V gave up 0 bases and J gave up 4 bases, with 12 bases separating them. The DNA of the CDR3 is TGCGCCAGCAGCCAAGATAACATGGCAGGCACTGAAGCTTTCTTT. Amino acid sequence: CASSQDNMAGTEAFF.

The V call is TRBV30, the J call TRBJ2-1; TRBD1 is a possible D gene (7 bases). V was trimmed by 4 bases and J by 2 bases, leaving 12 bases between them. The CDR3 runs to 14 residues. Germline lookup yields CDR1 GTSNPN and CDR2 SVGIG (reference sequence). CDR3 protein: CAWTQGGAYNEQFF. The CDR3 coding sequence is TGTGCCTGGACCCAGGGGGGTGCCTACAATGAGCAGTTCTTC.

This clone turned up a few times. This sequence joins TRBV7-9 and TRBJ1-1, with 7 bases aligning to TRBD1. V lost 4 bases, J lost 4 bases, and 6 bases stayed unmatched. The CDR3 sequence is 14 residues long. The germline V gene encodes CDR1 SEHNR and CDR2 FQNEAQ (reference sequence). For the CDR3, the DNA is TGTGCCAGCAGCTCGACAGGGAGGGGCACTGAAGCTTTCTTT. As protein: CASSSTGRGTEAFF.

The chain is built from TRBV27 and TRBJ1-2; D is perhaps TRBD1 (6 bases). Germline CDR1 MNHEY, CDR2 SMNVEV (reference sequence). The CDR3 covers 13 residues. Trimming cost V 5 bases and J 7 bases, with 14 bases left between them. The CDR3 reads CASSRGTRGGYTF. The CDR3 nucleotides are TGTGCCAGCAGTCGCGGGACCAGGGGTGGCTACACCTTC.

In its sample, this clone was seen once. The rearrangement links TRBV4-2 to TRBJ2-7; no firm D call. The CDR3 runs 12 residues. Deletions cut 3 bases from V and 4 bases from J, with 7 bases between. Germline assignment: CDR1 LGHNA and CDR2 YNFKEQ. The DNA for the CDR3 is TGTGCCAGCAGCCAGGACCGGTACGAGCAGTACTTC. It encodes CASSQDRYEQYF.

CDR3 sequence reads: CASSQDLGLAKNNEQFF. The CDR3 coding sequence is TGCGCCAGCAGCCAAGATTTGGGACTAGCGAAAAACAATGAGCAGTTCTTC. The chain joins TRBV4-3 to TRBJ2-1; TRBD2 matches 10 bases. CDR3 size: 17 residues. From germline, CDR1 is LGHNA and CDR2 YSLEER. The V and J ends lost 0 bases and 5 bases, in that order; junction bases with no gene match: 7.

This clone was seen only a few times. The chain joins TRBV28 to TRBJ1-2; D perhaps matches TRBD1 (5 bases). CDR1 MDHEN and CDR2 SYDVKM come from the germline V gene. V lost 4 bases and J lost 2, with 8 bases in between. The CDR3 has 13 residues. The CDR3 loop is CASSWGGNYGYTF. CDR3 DNA: TGTGCCAGCAGTTGGGGGGGAAACTATGGCTACACCTTC.

The chain recombines TRBV11-2 with TRBJ2-1, with D possibly TRBD2 on 5 matching bases. The CDR3 extends over 12 amino acids. The germline V gene has CDR1 SGHAT and CDR2 FQNNGV. Trimming pared 4 bases from V and 10 bases from J, leaving 11 bases between. CDR3 residues: CASSSAGGEQFF. The CDR3, as DNA: TGTGCCAGCAGCTCTGCGGGTGGCGAGCAGTTCTTC.

This chain links TRBV10-3 with TRBJ2-1, with 7 bases lining up with TRBD2. After removal of 10 bases from V and 7 bases from J, the junction contained 13 bases not matched to a gene. The CDR3 covers 14 residues. CDR1 and CDR2 from the germline V gene are ENHRY and SYGVKD. CDR3: CATDSGGRINEQFF. The CDR3 DNA sequence: TGTGCCACTGATTCGGGGGGACGGATTAATGAGCAGTTCTTC.

Remarks on this clone: A single base separates this from a much larger clone, so it may be a read error. The V and J genes are TRBV29-1 and TRBJ2-5, with 9 positions matching TRBD1. Germline loops: CDR1 SQVTM, CDR2 ANQGSEA. The CDR3 runs 13 residues. Germline trimming cut 7 bases from V and 5 bases from J; bases unmatched to any gene: 8. The CDR3: CSAGDRVKETQYF. Written as DNA, the CDR3 is TGCAGCGCGGGGGACAGGGTAAAGGAGACCCAGTACTTC.

About this clone: Germline is not matched at one junction end, which may reflect a read error. This chain uses TRBV28 with TRBJ2-6; 9 nucleotides align to TRBD2. The germline V gene has CDR1 MDHEN and CDR2 SYDVKM. This CDR3 contains 18 residues. The CDR3 spells CANSFYGGRATGANVLTF. In DNA form, the CDR3 reads TGTGCCAACAGTTTTTACGGCGGGAGGGCCACTGGGGCCAACGTCCTGACTTTC.

The chain employs TRBV4-2 and TRBJ2-7; the D gene is possibly TRBD1 (6 bases). This CDR3 region has 18 residues. Looked up from germline, CDR1 is LGHNA and CDR2 is YNFKEQ. V shed 1 base and J shed 0 bases, with 19 bases lying between them. The CDR3 DNA reads TGTGCCAGCAGCCAAGTGGACAGAAACCGATTCGACTCCTACGAGCAGTACTTC. This codes for CASSQVDRNRFDSYEQYF.